This paragraph covers one TCR beta chain sequence. These data belong to a study of Graves' ophthalmopathy and Graves' hyperthyroidism. Background on the study: Peripheral blood samples were taken at initial diagnosis, before any treatment.

TCR beta CDR3 amplification used RNA transcripts. First-round RT-PCR employed HTBI primers, with a second-round multiplex PCR after it. TCRdb ran MiXCR on the multiplex PCR reads and lists one entry per CDR3 protein. The sample lists about 210,000 distinct CDR3 sequences, approximately 28% seen once, with around 9.8% in the top ten. This CDR3 is built from 12 residues. V lost 3 bases to trimming and J lost 10 bases; unmatched junction nucleotides: 3. Germline V gene sequence: CDR1 KGHSH, CDR2 LQKENI. Active ophthalmopathy (CAS at least 3, NOSPECS at least 4), lasting under 3 months. Ineligible for inclusion were patients with other autoimmune diseases, uncontrolled infections, pregnancy or lactation. PBMCs stemmed from around 9.1 ml of fresh peripheral blood.

Sequenced sample: peripheral blood. The TCR comes from a man aged 50 to 60 with Graves' ophthalmopathy. V is TRBV18 and J is TRBJ1-1, with TRBD1 identical over 9 bases. CDR3 in amino acids: CASSPDRGGAFF. CDR3 nucleotide sequence: TGTGCCAGCTCACCTGACAGGGGGGGAGCTTTCTTT.